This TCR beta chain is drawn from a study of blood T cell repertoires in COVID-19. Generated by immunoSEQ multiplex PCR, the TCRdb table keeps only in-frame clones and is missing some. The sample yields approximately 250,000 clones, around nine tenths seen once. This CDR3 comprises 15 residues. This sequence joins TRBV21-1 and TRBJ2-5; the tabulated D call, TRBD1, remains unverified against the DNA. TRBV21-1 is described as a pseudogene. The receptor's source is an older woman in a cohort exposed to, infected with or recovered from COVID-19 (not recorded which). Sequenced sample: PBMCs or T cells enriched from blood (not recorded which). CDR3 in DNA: TGTGCCAGCATCCTGTCTCAGGGGGCAGAAGAGACCCAGTACTTC. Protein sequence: CASILSQGAEETQYF.